This T cell receptor (beta chain) is from a study of T-cell reconstitution after alpha-beta-depleted transplantation in children. Study-level results: Several hundred expanded graft clones reportedly gave rise to the alpha-beta T cells present about two months after transplant. Several patients had high TCRbeta diversity at day 60; it came from surviving recipient T cells and thymic progenitors. Hyperexpanded clones declined; after one year, newly produced T cells mostly supplied diversity.

CDR3 size: 13 residues. The germline V gene has CDR1 SQVTM and CDR2 ANQGSEA. V was pared by 4 bases and J by 6 bases, with 10 bases between. TCRbeta library construction was performed incorporating unique molecular identifiers. TCRdb recomputed calls from the PCR reads with MiXCR, one row per CDR3 protein. The data show fewer than 350,000 distinct CDR3 sequences, 10% seen once. This clonotype was seen repeatedly, ten times or more. Its cognate antigen is unknown. This receptor was taken from a boy younger than two with acute myeloid leukemia, due to receive a stem cell transplant. Sample: PBMCs, taken before TCRalphabeta/CD19-depleted stem cell transplant. The chain employs TRBV29-1 and TRBJ1-6; maybe TRBD1 (5 bases). The CDR3 sequence: CSVGQSPNSPLHF. In nucleotides, the CDR3 is TGCAGCGTTGGACAGTCCCCTAATTCACCCCTCCACTTT.